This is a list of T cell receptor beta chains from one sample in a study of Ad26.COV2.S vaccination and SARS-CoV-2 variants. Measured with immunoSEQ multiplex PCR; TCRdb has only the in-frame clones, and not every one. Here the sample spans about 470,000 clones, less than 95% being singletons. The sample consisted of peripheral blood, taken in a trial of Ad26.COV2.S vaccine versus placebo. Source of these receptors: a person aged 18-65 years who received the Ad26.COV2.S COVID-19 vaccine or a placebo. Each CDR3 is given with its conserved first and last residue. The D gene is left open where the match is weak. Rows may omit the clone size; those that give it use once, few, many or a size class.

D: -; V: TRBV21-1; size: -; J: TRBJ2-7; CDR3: CASSKIRLMGSSQSSYEQYF; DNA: TGTGCCAGCAGCAAAATACGGCTGATGGGGAGCAGCCAGTCCTCCTACGAGCAGTACTTC
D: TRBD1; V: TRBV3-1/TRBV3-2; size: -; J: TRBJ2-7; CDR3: CASSPGTGGKGASYF; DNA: TGTGCCAGCAGCCCGGGGACAGGGGGAAAAGGGGCCTCGTACTTC
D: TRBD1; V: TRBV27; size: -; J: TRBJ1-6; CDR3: CASSFEGDSYNSPLHF; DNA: TGTGCCAGCAGTTTCGAGGGGGACAGTTATAATTCACCCCTCCACTTT
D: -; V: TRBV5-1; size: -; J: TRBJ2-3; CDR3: CASSRDSTDTQYF; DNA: TGCGCCAGCAGCCGAGACAGCACAGATACGCAGTATTTT
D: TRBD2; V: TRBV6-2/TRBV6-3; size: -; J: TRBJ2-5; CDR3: CASSSYGLAGETQYF; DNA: TGTGCCAGCAGTAGCTATGGACTAGCCGGAGAGACCCAGTACTTC
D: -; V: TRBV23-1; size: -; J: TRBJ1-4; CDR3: CASSLNPREKLFF; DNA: TGCGCCAGCAGTCTCAACCCAAGGGAAAAACTGTTTTTT
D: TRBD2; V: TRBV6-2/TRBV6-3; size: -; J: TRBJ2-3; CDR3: CASSGLAGFTDTQYF; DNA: TGTGCCAGCAGCGGACTAGCGGGATTCACAGATACGCAGTATTTT
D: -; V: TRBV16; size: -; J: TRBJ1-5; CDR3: CASSQGRPQHF; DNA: TGTGCCAGCAGCCAAGGTCGGCCCCAGCATTTT
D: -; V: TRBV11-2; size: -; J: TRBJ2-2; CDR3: CASSLDRATNTGELFF; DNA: TGTGCCAGCAGCTTAGATAGAGCTACCAACACCGGGGAGCTGTTTTTT
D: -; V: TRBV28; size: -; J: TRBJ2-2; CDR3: CASSVLFPGELFF; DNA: TGTGCCAGCAGTGTCCTTTTTCCCGGGGAGCTGTTTTTT
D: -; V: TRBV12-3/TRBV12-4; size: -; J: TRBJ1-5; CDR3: CATQGYSNQPQHF; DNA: TGTGCCACCCAGGGGTATAGCAATCAGCCCCAGCATTTT
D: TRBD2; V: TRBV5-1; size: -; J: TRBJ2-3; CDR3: CASSWSSGFTDTQYF; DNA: TGCGCCAGCAGCTGGTCTAGCGGTTTCACAGATACGCAGTATTTT
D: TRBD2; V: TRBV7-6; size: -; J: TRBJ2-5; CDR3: CASSLARLAGHKETQYF; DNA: TGTGCCAGCAGCTTAGCCCGCTTAGCGGGACACAAAGAGACCCAGTACTTC
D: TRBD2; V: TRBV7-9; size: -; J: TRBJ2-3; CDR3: CASRAAPPRTSDTDTQYF; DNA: TGTGCCAGCAGGGCAGCACCACCTCGGACTAGCGACACAGATACGCAGTATTTT
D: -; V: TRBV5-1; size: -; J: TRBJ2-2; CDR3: CASSLEQTVMNTGELFF; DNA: TGCGCCAGCAGCTTGGAGCAGACAGTTATGAACACCGGGGAGCTGTTTTTT
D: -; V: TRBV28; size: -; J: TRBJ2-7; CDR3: CASSSPPYYEQYF; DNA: TGTGCCAGCAGCTCACCGCCCTATTACGAGCAGTACTTC
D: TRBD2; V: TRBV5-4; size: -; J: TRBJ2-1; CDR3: CASSLLAASYNEQFF; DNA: TGTGCCAGCAGTCTCCTAGCGGCTTCCTACAATGAGCAGTTCTTC
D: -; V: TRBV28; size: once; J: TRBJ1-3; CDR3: CASTDSFSGNTIYF; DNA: TGTGCCAGCACGGACAGCTTCTCTGGAAACACCATATATTTT
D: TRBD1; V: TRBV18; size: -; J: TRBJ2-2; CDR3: CASSPNGQGAGELFF; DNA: TGTGCCAGCTCGCCTAATGGACAGGGGGCCGGGGAGCTGTTTTTT
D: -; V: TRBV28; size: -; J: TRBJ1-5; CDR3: CASSLWQGGNQPQHF; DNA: TGTGCCAGCAGTTTATGGCAGGGTGGGAATCAGCCCCAGCATTTT
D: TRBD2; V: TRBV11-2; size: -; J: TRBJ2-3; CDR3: CASSSLAGGPGAQYF; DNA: TGTGCCAGCAGCTCTTTAGCGGGAGGGCCTGGTGCGCAGTATTTT
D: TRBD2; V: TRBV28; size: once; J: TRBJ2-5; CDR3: CASRAGLAGGPGTQYF; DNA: TGTGCCAGCAGAGCTGGACTAGCGGGAGGGCCAGGGACCCAGTACTTC
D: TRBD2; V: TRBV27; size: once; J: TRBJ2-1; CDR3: CASSSGLAGGPGQFF; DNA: TGTGCCAGCAGTTCGGGACTAGCGGGAGGGCCAGGGCAGTTCTTC
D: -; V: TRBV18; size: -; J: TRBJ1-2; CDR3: CASSPGFRYGYTF; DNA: TGTGCCAGCTCGCCAGGGTTTCGCTATGGCTACACCTTC
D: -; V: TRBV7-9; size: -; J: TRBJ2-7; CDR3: CASSPLGPYEQYF; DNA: TGTGCCAGCAGCCCCCTCGGGCCCTACGAGCAGTACTTC
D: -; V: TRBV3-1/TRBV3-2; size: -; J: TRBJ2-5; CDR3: CASSQDPRTTYF; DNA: TGTGCCAGCAGCCAAGATCCACGGACTACGTACTTC
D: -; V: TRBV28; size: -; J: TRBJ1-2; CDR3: CASSSQTEGYTF; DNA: TGTGCCAGCAGTTCTCAAACGGAGGGCTACACCTTC
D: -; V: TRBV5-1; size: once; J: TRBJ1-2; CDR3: CASSLAMGGNYGYTF; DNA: TGCGCCAGCAGCTTGGCTATGGGGGGAAACTATGGCTACACCTTC